The 13 T cell receptor beta chains below come from one sample, sequenced in a study of blood T cells in healthy people across ages. A sample-barcoded 5' primer and a J-beta primer mix were used in a second PCR of about 7 to 12 cycles. Each CDR3 protein gets one entry after TCRdb re-called the 5' RACE reads with MiXCR. This sample yields 1,500,000 or so distinct CDR3 sequences, of which 42% are seen a single time; around 4% belongs to the top ten. Sequences were obtained from blood. Every receptor here comes from a woman younger than 30 in good health.

To note about this clonotype: At one end the junction does not follow the germline gene, possibly because of a read error. The CDR3 DNA reads as TGTGCCATCAGTGAGCGGGAAGGGGAGCGGTTCTTC. It specifies CAISEREGERFF. The chain links TRBV10-3 to TRBJ2-1; D is possibly TRBD1 or TRBD2 (5 bases each). The V gene's germline CDR1 is ENHRY and CDR2 SYGVKD. The CDR3 sequence is 12 residues long.

The chain joins TRBV29-1 to TRBJ2-7; 8 bases are shared with TRBD1. The J call may be in error: the DNA end matches TRBJ2-4 better. CDR1 is SQVTM, CDR2 ANQGSEA, per germline. This CDR3 is 13 amino acids long. The CDR3 coding sequence is TGCAGCGCCACGACAGGGGTCTCAAACATTCAGTACTTC. It yields the protein CSATTGVSNIQYF.

This clonotype showed up just a few times. CDR3 protein: CASSSEGLEGGDDGTDTQYF. CDR3 nucleotides: TGTGCCAGCAGTTCAGAGGGACTAGAGGGAGGAGATGATGGCACAGATACGCAGTATTTT. The rearrangement uses TRBV7-2 and TRBJ2-3, with 8 bases that match TRBD2. The length of the CDR3 is 20 residues. Per germline, CDR1 SGHTA and CDR2 FQGNSA. V lost 6 bases to trimming and J lost 1 base; unmatched junction nucleotides: 21.

The chain links TRBV2 to TRBJ2-3, with a tentative D call TRBD2 (6 bases). V lost 4 bases, J lost 6 bases, and 11 bases lay in between. Germline CDR1 and CDR2: SNHLY and FYNNEI. This CDR3 has 13 residues. CDR3 in DNA: TGTGCCAGCAGTGCGTCCCGGGGGGATACGCAGTATTTT. The encoded protein is CASSASRGDTQYF.

V gene TRBV28 combines with J gene TRBJ2-1, with D possibly matching TRBD2 (5 bases). Germline CDR1 and CDR2: MDHEN and SYDVKM. The germline V and J ends were trimmed by 4 bases and 2 bases, with 12 bases remaining between them. This CDR3 comprises 15 residues. The CDR3 bases are TGTGCCAGCAGTTCCCCGGGGAGAGCCTACAATGAGCAGTTCTTC. This sequence encodes CASSSPGRAYNEQFF.

This clonotype was observed a few times. CDR3 loop: CAISGILGSYEQYF. As DNA, the CDR3 is TGTGCCATCAGTGGTATTTTGGGCTCCTACGAGCAGTACTTC. The chain has TRBV10-3 and TRBJ2-7; D is uncertain. The CDR3 contains 14 residues. In germline, CDR1 is ENHRY, CDR2 SYGVKD. The V end was cut by 4 bases, the J end by 0 bases, with 10 bases between.

There are a few counts of this clonotype. The V gene is TRBV28, the J gene TRBJ2-1; D gene unclear. The germline gives CDR1 MDHEN, CDR2 SYDVKM. V was shortened by 4 bases and J by 5 bases, with 30 bases between the two germline ends. The CDR3 covers 20 residues. The CDR3 protein is CASSSPPHYSRVRPDNEQFF. For the CDR3, the DNA is TGTGCCAGCAGTTCTCCCCCGCATTACTCCCGCGTTCGCCCCGACAATGAGCAGTTCTTC.

The sample holds a few counts of this clonotype. The chain employs TRBV11-2 and TRBJ2-1; TRBD2 aligns across 8 bases. The CDR3 loop spans 16 amino acids. Germline V gene sequence: CDR1 SGHAT, CDR2 FQNNGV. Trimming cost V 4 bases and J 2 bases; bases outside gene matches: 7. The CDR3 region is CASSSLSGEAYNEQFF. CDR3 DNA: TGTGCCAGCAGCTCCCTTAGCGGGGAGGCCTACAATGAGCAGTTCTTC.

The chain employs TRBV13 and TRBJ2-3; maybe TRBD2 (5 bases). The CDR3 sequence is 14 residues long. V lost 4 bases to trimming and J lost 3 bases, with 11 bases between them. Looked up from germline, CDR1 is PRHDT and CDR2 is FYEKMQ (reference sequence). Written as DNA, the CDR3 is TGTGCCAGCAGCTCCCGGTGGAGGACAGATACGCAGTATTTT. This codes for CASSSRWRTDTQYF.

This sequence joins TRBV4-3 and TRBJ2-7; 10 bases match TRBD1. There are 15 residues in the CDR3. The germline V gene encodes CDR1 LGHNA and CDR2 YSLEER. V dropped 4 bases and J dropped 3; count of bases not matched to a gene: 6. This CDR3 is CASSLPGQGIYEQYF. The CDR3 DNA reads as TGCGCCAGCAGCCTCCCGGGACAGGGGATCTACGAGCAGTACTTC.

V usage is TRBV12-5 and J usage is TRBJ1-5; weak D call: TRBD1 (5 bases). The CDR3 length is 13 residues. Germline loops: CDR1 LGHNT, CDR2 FRNRAP. Trimming took off 1 base at V and 5 bases at J, with 6 bases between the two ends. Written as DNA, the CDR3 is TGTGCTAGTGGTTTGGGGGGGGATCAGCCCCAGCATTTT. As protein: CASGLGGDQPQHF.

This rearrangement joins TRBV11-2 to TRBJ2-4; perhaps TRBD2 as D (7 bases). The J call may be incorrect, as the DNA end agrees better with TRBJ2-7. The CDR3 covers 15 residues. CDR1 SGHAT and CDR2 FQNNGV come from the germline V gene. CDR3 residues: CASSLVGGGYYEQYF. CDR3 bases: TGTGCCAGCAGCTTAGTTGGCGGGGGCTACTACGAGCAGTACTTC.

V is TRBV7-3 and J is TRBJ2-5; possibly TRBD1 or TRBD2 for D (6 bases each). Per the germline V gene, CDR1 is SGHTA and CDR2 is FQGTGA. The V gene lost 5 bases and the J gene lost 5 bases, with 18 bases spanning the gap. There are 15 residues in the CDR3. As DNA, the CDR3 is TGTGCCAGCAGCCCGGAGGGGGAAGCAAGGGAGACCCAGTACTTC. It translates to CASSPEGEARETQYF.